The clone carrying this TCR beta chain was picked up one time. The data derive from a study of blood T cell repertoires in COVID-19. Across the study: The United States, Italy and Spain were the sources of the acute and convalescent COVID-19 samples. The analysed material was cDNA or gDNA that came from T cells, B-cell-depleted T cells, or PBMCs.

Trimming shortened V by 2 bases and J by 0 bases, and 20 bases separated the two germline ends. CDR1 KGHSH and CDR2 LQKENI come from the germline V gene. There are 19 residues in the CDR3. Authors' analysis steps: Amplified reference gene primers provided the basis for estimating nucleated cell counts. Assay used: immunoSEQ multiplex PCR; TCRdb lists only in-frame clones, some missing. V and J calls and clone size follow that table, whereas D and trimming were derived from the DNA. The table includes about 250,000 clones, approximately 83% detected once. V is TRBV18 and J is TRBJ2-4; D might be TRBD2 (6 bases). Sample: peripheral blood. This clonotype was obtained from a man at least 80 years old with acute or convalescent COVID-19. The CDR3, as DNA: TGTGCCAGCTCACCAATTAGGGCCGGGCCGGGGGTAGCCAAAAACATTCAGTACTTC. Translating gives CASSPIRAGPGVAKNIQYF.